This entry features one T cell receptor (beta chain) sequence. Antigen: not known. The data were taken from a study of cytomegalovirus exposure and HLA in healthy donors. CDR3 length equals 14 residues. The germline V gene encodes CDR1 SNHLY and CDR2 FYNNEI. Trimming pared 4 bases from V and 2 bases from J, leaving 10 bases between. The PCR ran on 60 Vbeta and 13 Jbeta primers. TCRdb's copy holds only in-frame clones and misses some; the assay was immunoSEQ multiplex PCR. In the table there are 150,000 to 200,000 clones, around 75% of which are singletons. Study findings and constraints: Analysis was carried out at a later point, and it linked a missense DCLRE1C variant to TCR beta V- and J-gene trimming.

This TCR derives from a man between 18 and 29 years old in good health and CMV-seropositive. This sequence joins TRBV2 and TRBJ2-3, with a possible D match to TRBD1 (6 bases). The sample taken for sequencing was PBMCs. CDR3 sequence reads: CASSVQGYTDTQYF. The CDR3 DNA sequence: TGTGCCAGCAGTGTACAGGGATACACAGATACGCAGTATTTT. The variable domain in full, completed from reference TRBV2 and TRBJ2-3, reads EPEVTQTPSHQVTQMGQEVILRCVPISNHLYFYWYRQILGQKVEFLVSFYNNEISEKSEIFDDQFSVERPDGSNFTLKIRSTKLEDSAMYFCASSVQGYTDTQYFGPGTRLTVL.